This T cell receptor beta chain stems from a study of T cell repertoires in cytomegalovirus infection. Study-wide context: Public TCR beta signatures provided an indication of both CMV infection and a matching HLA type.

This clonotype has at least ten counts. TCRdb ran MiXCR on the reads and lists one entry per CDR3 protein. The sample contains about 260,000 distinct CDR3 sequences, approximately 9.2% of which appear only once. CDR1 and CDR2 from the germline V gene are LGHNA and YNFKEQ. Losses at the gene ends were 2 bases for V and 10 bases for J; bases not matched to a gene: 9. This CDR3 has 14 residues. The specimen sequenced was PBMCs. The sequence derives from a human donor in good health (CMV status not recorded). Some clones in this sample may be carry-over from other donors' samples. V is TRBV4-2 and J is TRBJ1-2; 8 bases match TRBD1. In DNA form, the CDR3 reads TGTGCCAGCAGCCAATCCGGGACAGGATTCTCCTACACCTTC. This sequence encodes CASSQSGTGFSYTF.